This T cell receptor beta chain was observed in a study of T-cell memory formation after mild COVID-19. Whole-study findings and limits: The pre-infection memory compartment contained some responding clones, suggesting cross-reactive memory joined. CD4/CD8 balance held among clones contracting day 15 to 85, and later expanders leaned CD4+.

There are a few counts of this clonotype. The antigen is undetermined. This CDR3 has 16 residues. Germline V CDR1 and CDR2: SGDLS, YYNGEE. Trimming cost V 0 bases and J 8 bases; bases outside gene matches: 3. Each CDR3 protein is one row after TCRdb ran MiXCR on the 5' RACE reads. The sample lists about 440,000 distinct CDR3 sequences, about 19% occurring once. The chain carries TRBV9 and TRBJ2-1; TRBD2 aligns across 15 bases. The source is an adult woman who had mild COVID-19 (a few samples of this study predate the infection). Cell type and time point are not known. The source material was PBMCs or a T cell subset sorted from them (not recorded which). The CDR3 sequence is CASSVEGLAGGDEQFF. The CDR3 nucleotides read TGTGCCAGCAGCGTAGAGGGACTAGCGGGAGGCGATGAGCAGTTCTTC.